What follows are 20 T cell receptor beta chains derived from one specimen sequenced in a study of T cell responses to AZD1222 COVID-19 vaccine. Some clones are missing from TCRdb's copy, which holds only in-frame ones; the method was immunoSEQ multiplex PCR. The sample shows 85,000 to 95,000 clones, around 89% of them seen only once. This specimen consisted of peripheral blood, obtained on day 0 of AZD1222 vaccination. All receptors come from an adult in good health.

The chain has TRBV1 and TRBJ2-5; the tabulated D call, TRBD1, remains unverified against the DNA. TRBV1 is listed as a pseudogene. The CDR3 has 15 residues. CDR3 nucleotide sequence: TGCACCAGCAACCTAAGCTACAGGGCTCAAGAGACCCAGTACTTC. This sequence encodes CTSNLSYRAQETQYF.

The chain has TRBV9 and TRBJ1-2; 8 bases agree with TRBD1. V trimming: 4 bases; J trimming: 6 bases; junction bases outside the gene matches: 8. The CDR3 is made up of 14 amino acids. Germline values: CDR1 SGDLS, CDR2 YYNGEE. CDR3 nucleotides: TGTGCCAGCAGCCCACGACAGGGGACAGATGGCTACACCTTC. This encodes CASSPRQGTDGYTF.

The chain combines TRBV7-3 with TRBJ2-1, with 9 bases that match TRBD2. This CDR3 is built from 12 residues. In germline, CDR1 is SGHTA, CDR2 FQGTGA. V was pared by 2 bases and J by 10 bases, with 0 bases of the junction left unmatched. CDR3 nucleotide sequence: TGTGCCAGCAGCTTAGGGACTAGCGAGCAGTTCTTC. Translating gives CASSLGTSEQFF. The variable domain in full, completed from reference TRBV7-3 and TRBJ2-1, reads GAGVSQTPSNKVTEKGKYVELRCDPISGHTALYWYRQSLGQGPEFLIYFQGTGAADDSGLPNDRFFAVRPEGSVSTLKIQRTERGDSAVYLCASSLGTSEQFFGPGTRLTVL.

This clone came up a few times. The rearrangement joins TRBV19 to TRBJ1-5; tentative D call: TRBD1 (6 bases). This CDR3 is built from 18 residues. Per germline, CDR1 LNHDA and CDR2 SQIVND (reference sequence). The V and J ends lost 0 bases and 6 bases respectively, with 21 bases between them. CDR3 loop: CASSIDHGSGALGQPQHF. In DNA form, the CDR3 reads TGTGCCAGTAGTATAGATCACGGGTCAGGGGCATTGGGTCAGCCCCAGCATTTT.

The chain links TRBV7-8 to TRBJ1-4, with TRBD1 as a possible D gene (6 bases). Trimming stripped 4 bases from V and 0 bases from J, with 15 bases between. Germline values: CDR1 SGHVS, CDR2 FQNEAQ. This CDR3 is 17 amino acids long. The CDR3 DNA reads as TGTGCCAGCAGCTGGGACACCCTCTTTGCAACTAATGAAAAACTGTTTTTT. Translating it yields CASSWDTLFATNEKLFF. Looking up the rest from reference TRBV7-8 and TRBJ1-4 gives the full variable domain: GAGVSQSPRYKVAKRGQDVALRCDPISGHVSLFWYQQALGQGPEFLTYFQNEAQLDKSGLPSDRFFAERPEGSVSTLKIQRTQQEDSAVYLCASSWDTLFATNEKLFFGSGTQLSVL.

This clone appeared a few times. The V gene is TRBV5-4, the J gene TRBJ2-2; D is ambiguous. Germline V gene data show CDR1 as SGHNT and CDR2 as YYREEE (reference sequence). The V end lost 3 bases, the J end lost 6 bases, and 12 bases lay between the germline ends. There are 14 residues in the CDR3. The DNA of the CDR3 is TGTGCCAGCAGCTCACAGTCCCGGCCCGGGGAGCTGTTTTTT. It yields the protein CASSSQSRPGELFF.

The genes are TRBV5-5 and TRBJ2-2; D is unclear. Trimming removed 1 base from V and 0 bases from J, with 4 bases in between. CDR1 is SGHKS, CDR2 YYEKEE, per germline (reference sequence). The CDR3 consists of 14 residues. The CDR3 nucleotides read TGTGCCAGCAGCTTGTCCGCGAACACCGGGGAGCTGTTTTTT. This codes for CASSLSANTGELFF.

This chain links TRBV14 with TRBJ1-1; D ambiguous. Germline V gene sequence: CDR1 SGHDN, CDR2 FVKESK. The CDR3 is 14 residues long. V was trimmed by 1 base and J by 5 bases, leaving 11 bases between them. The CDR3 spells CASSQGSVWTEAFF. In DNA form, the CDR3 reads TGTGCCAGCAGCCAAGGCTCGGTATGGACTGAAGCTTTCTTT.

V gene TRBV2 combines with J gene TRBJ2-2, with a tentative D call TRBD1 (6 bases). Germline-derived CDR1 and CDR2 are SNHLY and FYNNEI. The CDR3 is 14 residues long. V was clipped by 6 bases and J by 2 bases, with 10 bases between them. In DNA, the CDR3 is TGTGCCAGCAGATCGGGACAAAACACCGGGGAGCTGTTTTTT. It is translated as CASRSGQNTGELFF.

This clone was observed once. The chain joins TRBV7-8 to TRBJ2-2; weak D call: TRBD2 (6 bases). Germline values: CDR1 SGHVS, CDR2 FQNEAQ. V lost 0 bases and J 9 bases, leaving 14 bases between the germline ends. CDR3 length: 15 residues. Here the CDR3 reads CASSLAVGGARELFF. The CDR3 DNA reads as TGTGCCAGCAGCTTAGCGGTTGGAGGGGCCAGGGAGCTGTTTTTT.

This clone has a single count. The V call is TRBV4-3, the J call TRBJ2-3, with D maybe TRBD2 (5 bases). Germline assignment: CDR1 LGHNA and CDR2 YSLEER. CDR3 size: 17 residues. V was clipped by 1 base and J by 3 bases, with 17 bases between them. The DNA of the CDR3 is TGCGCCAGCAGCCAAGTGGCGGGCGGGCGAGGGACAGATACGCAGTATTTT. Translating gives CASSQVAGGRGTDTQYF.

V is TRBV6-4 and J is TRBJ1-1, with D possibly TRBD1 on 6 matching bases. The CDR3 is made up of 13 amino acids. The germline V gene encodes CDR1 MRHNA and CDR2 SNTAGT. Deletions cut 3 bases from V and 4 bases from J, with 9 bases between. The CDR3: CASSEEGGTEAFF. CDR3 DNA: TGTGCCAGCAGTGAGGAGGGGGGCACTGAAGCTTTCTTT.

V and J are TRBV7-8 and TRBJ1-2; the D is unclear. This CDR3 has 16 residues. Between the trimmed V and J ends, which lost 3 bases and 6 bases, there was a span of 20 bases. Germline CDR1 and CDR2: SGHVS and FQNEAQ. Here the CDR3 DNA reads TGTGCCAGCAGCTTTTGGTCACAGCAGAGTGGTAATGGCTACACCTTC. It codes for CASSFWSQQSGNGYTF.

This chain uses TRBV5-1 with TRBJ1-5; possible D gene TRBD1, 5 bases. V gave up 5 bases and J gave up 0 bases, with 12 bases separating them. This CDR3 comprises 15 residues. Germline V gives CDR1 SGHRS, CDR2 YFSETQ. The CDR3 nucleotides read TGCGCCAGCAGATCGGGGGAAAGTAGCAATCAGCCCCAGCATTTT. Translated: CASRSGESSNQPQHF. Combining the CDR3 with reference TRBV5-1 and TRBJ1-5 gives the whole variable domain KAGVTQTPRYLIKTRGQQVTLSCSPISGHRSVSWYQQTPGQGLQFLFEYFSETQRNKGNFPGRFSGRQFSNSRSEMNVSTLELGDSALYLCASRSGESSNQPQHFGDGTRLSIL.

This clone occurred a few times. The chain joins TRBV20-1 to TRBJ1-6; possibly TRBD1 for D (5 bases). Germline V gene lookup returns CDR1 DFQATT and CDR2 SNEGSKA (reference sequence). The CDR3 contains 15 residues. The V and J ends lost 3 bases and 9 bases respectively, with 18 bases between them. CDR3 coding DNA: TGCAGTGCTAGTGCTGCCGGGGCCCGCGGTTCACCCCTCCACTTT. Amino acids: CSASAAGARGSPLHF.

The rearrangement links TRBV19 to TRBJ1-1, with D uncertain. Trimming left V 6 bases short and J 1 base short, with 9 bases between. Germline values: CDR1 LNHDA, CDR2 SQIVND (reference sequence). The CDR3 has 13 amino acids. CDR3 bases: TGTGCCAGTAGGGCGGATAAGAACACTGAAGCTTTCTTT. Translation gives CASRADKNTEAFF.

This clone has only one observation. The chain recombines TRBV24-1 with TRBJ1-4, with 9 bases lining up with TRBD1. J lost 5 bases, V lost 4 bases, and 4 bases had no gene match. The CDR3 has 15 amino acids. Germline CDR1 KGHDR, CDR2 SFDVKD. CDR3 DNA: TGTGCCACCAGTGACTACACAGGGGGCAATGAAAAACTGTTTTTT. As protein: CATSDYTGGNEKLFF.

This clone appeared a few times. V and J are TRBV27 and TRBJ1-2; no firm D call. Per the germline V gene, CDR1 is MNHEY and CDR2 is SMNVEV (reference sequence). This CDR3 spans 16 amino acids. With 5 bases removed from V and 7 bases from J, the gap between germline ends came to 23 bases. The CDR3 coding sequence is TGTGCCAGCAGTACCACCCCCGGTGATCTCGGTCGTGGCTACACCTTC. Protein sequence: CASSTTPGDLGRGYTF.

The rearrangement joins TRBV9 to TRBJ2-7; TRBD1 matches 8 bases. With V trimmed by 3 bases and J by 3 bases, 5 bases remained unmatched. This CDR3 is built from 14 residues. Germline CDR1 and CDR2: SGDLS and YYNGEE. The CDR3, as DNA: TGTGCCAGCAGCGAGACAGGGGCGGGCTACGAGCAGTACTTC. This codes for CASSETGAGYEQYF.

The chain links TRBV4-2 to TRBJ1-6; D is ambiguous. Germline assignment: CDR1 LGHNA and CDR2 YNFKEQ. The CDR3 consists of 18 residues. With 3 bases removed from V and 0 bases from J, the gap between germline ends came to 15 bases. The CDR3, as DNA: TGTGCCAGCAGCCAGTTGGCGGCGGTGACCTCCTATAATTCACCCCTCCACTTT. It yields the protein CASSQLAAVTSYNSPLHF.